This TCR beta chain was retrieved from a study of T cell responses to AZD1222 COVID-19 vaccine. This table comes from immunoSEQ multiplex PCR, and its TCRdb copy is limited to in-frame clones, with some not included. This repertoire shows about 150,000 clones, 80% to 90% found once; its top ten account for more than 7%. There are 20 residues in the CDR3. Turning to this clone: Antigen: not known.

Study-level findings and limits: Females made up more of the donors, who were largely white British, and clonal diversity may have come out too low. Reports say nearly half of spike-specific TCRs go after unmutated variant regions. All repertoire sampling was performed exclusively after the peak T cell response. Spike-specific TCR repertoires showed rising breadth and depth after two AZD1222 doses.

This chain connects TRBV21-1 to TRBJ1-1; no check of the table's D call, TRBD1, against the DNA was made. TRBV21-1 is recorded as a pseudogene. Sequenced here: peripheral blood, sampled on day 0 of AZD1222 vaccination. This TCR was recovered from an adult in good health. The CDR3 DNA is TGTGCCAGCACCCAAGGACCCGCTCCGGGACAGGGGTTCAGATGGACTGAAGCTTTCTTT. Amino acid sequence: CASTQGPAPGQGFRWTEAFF.